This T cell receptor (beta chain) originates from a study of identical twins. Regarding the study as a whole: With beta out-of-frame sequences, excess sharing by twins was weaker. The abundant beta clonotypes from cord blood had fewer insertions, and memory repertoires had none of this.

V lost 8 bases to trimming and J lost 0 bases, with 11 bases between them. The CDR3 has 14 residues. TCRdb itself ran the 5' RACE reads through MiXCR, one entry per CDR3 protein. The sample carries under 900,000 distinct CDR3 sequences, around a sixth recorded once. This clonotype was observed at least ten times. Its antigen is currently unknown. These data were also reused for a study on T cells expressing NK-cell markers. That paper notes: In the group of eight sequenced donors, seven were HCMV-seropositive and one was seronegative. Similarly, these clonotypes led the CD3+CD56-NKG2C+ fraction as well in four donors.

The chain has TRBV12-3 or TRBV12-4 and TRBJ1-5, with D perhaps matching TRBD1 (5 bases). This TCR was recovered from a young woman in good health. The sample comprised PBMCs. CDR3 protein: CASRGDGSNQPQHF. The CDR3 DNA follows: TGTGCCAGCCGAGGGGATGGTAGCAATCAGCCCCAGCATTTT.